The clone carrying this T cell receptor beta chain has a count of ten or more. These data belong to a study of tumor-infiltrating lymphocytes in primary liver carcinoma. Researchers generated TCR beta cDNA from roughly 500 ng of total RNA, relying on a constant-region primer. Generation of the TCR beta libraries relied on three nested multiplex PCR rounds using slightly modified ARM-PCR. The first two PCR rounds used TRBV1-TRBV30 forward primers with a C-beta reverse primer, about 10 cycles each. TCRdb used MiXCR to reprocess the multiplex PCR reads, holding one entry per CDR3 protein. The repertoire holds approximately 110,000 distinct CDR3 sequences, with 60% to 70% as singletons. Germline loops: CDR1 MNHEY, CDR2 SVGAGI. V trimming: 2 bases; J trimming: 1 base; junction bases outside the gene matches: 4. This CDR3 is 15 amino acids long. Co-extracting RNA and DNA was done with about 20-34 mg of unsorted bulk tissue as input. Uniformly, tumor samples exhibited a viable tumor cell fraction exceeding 85%.

The receptor comes from a woman aged 55-75 years with primary liver carcinoma and hepatitis B virus infection. Sequenced sample: liver tumor tissue from sampling region 1. Stated subset: tumor region T1, superior pole. The chain recombines TRBV6-5 with TRBJ2-7; 8 bases fit TRBD1. As DNA, the CDR3 is TGTGCCAGCAGTTACGGGGGACAGGTATCCTACGAGCAGTACTTC. The encoded protein is CASSYGGQVSYEQYF.